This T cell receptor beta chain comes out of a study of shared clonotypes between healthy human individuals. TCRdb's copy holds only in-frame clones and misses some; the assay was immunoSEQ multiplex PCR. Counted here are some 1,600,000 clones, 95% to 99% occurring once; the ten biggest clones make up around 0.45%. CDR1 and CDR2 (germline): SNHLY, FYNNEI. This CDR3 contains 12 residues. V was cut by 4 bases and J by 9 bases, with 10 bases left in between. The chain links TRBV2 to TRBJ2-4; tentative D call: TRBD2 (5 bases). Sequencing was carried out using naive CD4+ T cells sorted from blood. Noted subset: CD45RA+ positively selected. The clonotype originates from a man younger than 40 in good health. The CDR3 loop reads CASSVGEGIQYF. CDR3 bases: TGTGCCAGCAGTGTAGGAGAGGGCATTCAGTACTTC.